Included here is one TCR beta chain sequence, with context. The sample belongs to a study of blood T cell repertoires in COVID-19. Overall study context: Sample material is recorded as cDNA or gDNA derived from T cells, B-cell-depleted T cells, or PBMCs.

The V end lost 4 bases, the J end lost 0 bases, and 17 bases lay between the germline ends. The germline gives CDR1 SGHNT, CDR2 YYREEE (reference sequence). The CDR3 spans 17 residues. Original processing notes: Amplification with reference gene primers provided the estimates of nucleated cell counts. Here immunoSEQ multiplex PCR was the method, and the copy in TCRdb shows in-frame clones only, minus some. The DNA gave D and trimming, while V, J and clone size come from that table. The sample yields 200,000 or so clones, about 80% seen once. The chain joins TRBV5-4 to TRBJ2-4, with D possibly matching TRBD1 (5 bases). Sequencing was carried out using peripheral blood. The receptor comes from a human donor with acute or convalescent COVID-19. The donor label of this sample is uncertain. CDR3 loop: CASSQYSTALAKNIQYF. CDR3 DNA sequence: TGTGCCAGCAGCCAATACTCGACAGCACTAGCCAAAAACATTCAGTACTTC.